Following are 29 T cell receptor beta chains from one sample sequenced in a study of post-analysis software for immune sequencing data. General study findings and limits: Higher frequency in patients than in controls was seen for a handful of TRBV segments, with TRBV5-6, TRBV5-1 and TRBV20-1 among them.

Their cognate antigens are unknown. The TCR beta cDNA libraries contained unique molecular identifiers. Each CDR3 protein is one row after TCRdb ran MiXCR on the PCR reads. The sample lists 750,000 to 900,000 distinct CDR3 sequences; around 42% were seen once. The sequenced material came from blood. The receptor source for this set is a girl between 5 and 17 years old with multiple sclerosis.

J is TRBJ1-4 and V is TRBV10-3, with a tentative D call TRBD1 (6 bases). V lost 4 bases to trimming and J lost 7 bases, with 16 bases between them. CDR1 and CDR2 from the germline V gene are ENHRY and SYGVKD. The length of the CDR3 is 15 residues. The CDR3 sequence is CAISVGGARSEKLFF. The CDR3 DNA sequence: TGTGCCATCAGTGTGGGGGGGGCCCGAAGTGAAAAACTGTTTTTT.

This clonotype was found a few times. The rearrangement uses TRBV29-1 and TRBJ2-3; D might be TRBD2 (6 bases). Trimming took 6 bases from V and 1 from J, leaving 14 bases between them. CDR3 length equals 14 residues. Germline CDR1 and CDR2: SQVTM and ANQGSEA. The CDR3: CSVAPRGGTDTQYF. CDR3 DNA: TGCAGCGTAGCCCCTCGCGGGGGCACAGATACGCAGTATTTT.

In DNA form, the CDR3 reads TGTGCCAGCAGTGCCGGCGGCGGGACAAGCACAGATACGCAGTATTTT. Translation gives CASSAGGGTSTDTQYF. The gene calls are TRBV2 and TRBJ2-3, with D tentatively TRBD1 or TRBD2 (6 bases each). Germline CDR1 SNHLY, CDR2 FYNNEI. The germline V and J ends were trimmed by 4 bases and 0 bases, with 14 bases remaining between them. The CDR3 has 16 residues.

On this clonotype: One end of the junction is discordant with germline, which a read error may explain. CDR3 in DNA: TGTGTCAGCAGTTTAGAAGGGACTAGCTTCTACAATGAGCAGTTCTTC. Protein sequence: CVSSLEGTSFYNEQFF. This rearrangement joins TRBV27 to TRBJ2-1; 9 bases line up with TRBD2. The CDR3 has 16 residues. CDR1 MNHEY and CDR2 SMNVEV come from the germline V gene (reference sequence).

CDR3: CSARLAGDNFYNEQFF. The CDR3 coding sequence is TGCAGTGCTAGACTAGCGGGGGATAACTTCTACAATGAGCAGTTCTTC. The genes are TRBV20-1 and TRBJ2-1, with 10 bases lining up with TRBD2. With V trimmed by 2 bases and J by 3 bases, 7 bases remained unmatched. The CDR3 is made up of 16 amino acids. The V gene's germline CDR1 is DFQATT and CDR2 SNEGSKA (reference sequence).

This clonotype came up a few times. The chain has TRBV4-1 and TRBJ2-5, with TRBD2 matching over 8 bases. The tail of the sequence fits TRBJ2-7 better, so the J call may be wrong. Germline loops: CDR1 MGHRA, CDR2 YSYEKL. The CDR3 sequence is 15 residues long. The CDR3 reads CASSQDLSGAYEQYF. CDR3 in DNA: TGCGCCAGCAGCCAAGATCTTAGCGGGGCCTACGAGCAGTACTTC.

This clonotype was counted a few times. CDR3 sequence (DNA): TGTGCCACCAGCGGACCGACAGCAGGCGAGACCCAGTACTTC. Its protein is CATSGPTAGETQYF. The rearrangement joins TRBV15 to TRBJ2-4; D might be TRBD1 (5 bases). The last part of the DNA fits TRBJ2-5 better; the J call may be wrong. The CDR3 sequence is 14 residues long. Germline loops: CDR1 LNHNV, CDR2 YYDKDF (reference sequence).

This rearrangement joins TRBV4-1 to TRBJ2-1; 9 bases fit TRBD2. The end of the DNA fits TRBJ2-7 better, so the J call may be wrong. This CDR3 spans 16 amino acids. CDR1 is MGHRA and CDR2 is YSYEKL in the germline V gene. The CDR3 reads CASSPSIAGAHNEQYF. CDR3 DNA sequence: TGCGCCAGCAGCCCGAGTATAGCGGGAGCGCACAATGAGCAGTACTTC.

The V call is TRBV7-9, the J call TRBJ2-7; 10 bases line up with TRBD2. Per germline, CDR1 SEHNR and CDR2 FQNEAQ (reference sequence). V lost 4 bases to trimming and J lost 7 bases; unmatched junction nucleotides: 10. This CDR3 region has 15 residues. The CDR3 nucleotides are TGTGCCAGCAGCTCGCCGGGACTAGCGAGGAATGAGCAGTACTTC. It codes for CASSSPGLARNEQYF.

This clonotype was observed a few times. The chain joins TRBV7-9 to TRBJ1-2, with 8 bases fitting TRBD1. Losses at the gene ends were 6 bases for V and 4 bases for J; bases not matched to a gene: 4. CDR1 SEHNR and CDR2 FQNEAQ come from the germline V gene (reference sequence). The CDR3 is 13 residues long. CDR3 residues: CASSPGQAYGYTF. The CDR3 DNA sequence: TGTGCCAGCAGTCCGGGACAGGCCTATGGCTACACCTTC. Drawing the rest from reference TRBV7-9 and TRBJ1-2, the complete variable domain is DTGVSQNPRHKITKRGQNVTFRCDPISEHNRLYWYRQTLGQGPEFLTYFQNEAQLEKSRLLSDRFSAERPKGSFSTLEIQRTEQGDSAMYLCASSPGQAYGYTFGSGTRLTVV.

As DNA, the CDR3 is TGCAGCGTTGGAGAGCGGGAGGAGACTGAGCAGTTCTTC. The encoded protein is CSVGEREETEQFF. The chain links TRBV29-1 to TRBJ2-1; TRBD2 matches 9 bases. The CDR3 covers 13 residues. Trimming cost V 4 bases and J 9 bases; bases outside gene matches: 7. CDR1 and CDR2 (germline): SQVTM, ANQGSEA.

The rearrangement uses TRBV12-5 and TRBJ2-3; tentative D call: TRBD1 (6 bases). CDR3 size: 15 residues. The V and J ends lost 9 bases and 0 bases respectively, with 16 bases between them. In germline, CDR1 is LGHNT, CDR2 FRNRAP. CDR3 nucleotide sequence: TGTGCTAGCCGGGCAGGGGCCCTGAGCACAGATACGCAGTATTTT. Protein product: CASRAGALSTDTQYF.

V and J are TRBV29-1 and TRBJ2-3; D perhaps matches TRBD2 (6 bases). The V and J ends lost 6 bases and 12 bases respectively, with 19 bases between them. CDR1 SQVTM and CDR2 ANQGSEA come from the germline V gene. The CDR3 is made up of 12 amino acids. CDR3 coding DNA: TGCAGCGTCCTGACACAGGAGGGTCTTCAGTATTTT. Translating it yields CSVLTQEGLQYF.

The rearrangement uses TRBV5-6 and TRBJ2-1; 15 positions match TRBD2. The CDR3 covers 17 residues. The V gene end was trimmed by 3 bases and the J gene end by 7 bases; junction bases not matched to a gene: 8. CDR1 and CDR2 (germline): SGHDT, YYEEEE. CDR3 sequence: CASSSQGLAGGYNEQFF. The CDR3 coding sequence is TGTGCCAGCAGCTCGCAAGGACTAGCGGGAGGGTATAATGAGCAGTTCTTC.

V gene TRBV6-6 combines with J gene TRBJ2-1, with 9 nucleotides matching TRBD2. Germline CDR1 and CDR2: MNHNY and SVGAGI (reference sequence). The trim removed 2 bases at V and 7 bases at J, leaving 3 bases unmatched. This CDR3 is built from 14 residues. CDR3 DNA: TGTGCCAGCAGTTACGGGACTAGCAGAAATGAGCAGTTCTTC. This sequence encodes CASSYGTSRNEQFF.

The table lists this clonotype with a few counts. The CDR3 reads CASSSLFRTSGTDPLTKNIQYF. The CDR3 nucleotides are TGTGCCAGCAGTTCCCTCTTCCGGACTAGCGGGACCGACCCCCTTACCAAAAACATTCAGTACTTC. The V gene is TRBV28, the J gene TRBJ2-4; 12 nucleotides line up with TRBD2. The junction had 21 bases not matched to a gene; V was cut back by 4 bases and J by 2 bases. The CDR3 consists of 22 residues. Germline lookup yields CDR1 MDHEN and CDR2 SYDVKM. The whole variable domain, remainder taken from reference TRBV28 and TRBJ2-4, is DVKVTQSSRYLVKRTGEKVFLECVQDMDHENMFWYRQDPGLGLRLIYFSYDVKMKEKGDIPEGYSVSREKKERFSLILESASTNQTSMYLCASSSLFRTSGTDPLTKNIQYFGAGTRLSVL.

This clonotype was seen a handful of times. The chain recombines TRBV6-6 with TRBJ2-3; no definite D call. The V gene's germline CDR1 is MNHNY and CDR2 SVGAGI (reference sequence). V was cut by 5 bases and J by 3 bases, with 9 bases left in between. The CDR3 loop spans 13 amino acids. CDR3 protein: CASSPALTDTQYF. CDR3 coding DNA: TGTGCCAGCAGTCCAGCCTTAACAGATACGCAGTATTTT.

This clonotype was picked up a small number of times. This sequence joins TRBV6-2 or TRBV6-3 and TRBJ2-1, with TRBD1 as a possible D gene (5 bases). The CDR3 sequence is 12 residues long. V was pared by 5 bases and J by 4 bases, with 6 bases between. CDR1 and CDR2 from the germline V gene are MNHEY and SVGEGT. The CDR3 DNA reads TGTGCCAGCAGTCGACAGTACAATGAGCAGTTCTTC. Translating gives CASSRQYNEQFF.

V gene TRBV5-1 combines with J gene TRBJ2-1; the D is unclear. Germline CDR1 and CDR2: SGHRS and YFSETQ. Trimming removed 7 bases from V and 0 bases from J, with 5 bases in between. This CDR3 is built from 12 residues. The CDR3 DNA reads TGCGCCAGCTTCGTCTCCTACAATGAGCAGTTCTTC. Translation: CASFVSYNEQFF. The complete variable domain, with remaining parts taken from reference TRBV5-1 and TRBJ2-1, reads KAGVTQTPRYLIKTRGQQVTLSCSPISGHRSVSWYQQTPGQGLQFLFEYFSETQRNKGNFPGRFSGRQFSNSRSEMNVSTLELGDSALYLCASFVSYNEQFFGPGTRLTVL.

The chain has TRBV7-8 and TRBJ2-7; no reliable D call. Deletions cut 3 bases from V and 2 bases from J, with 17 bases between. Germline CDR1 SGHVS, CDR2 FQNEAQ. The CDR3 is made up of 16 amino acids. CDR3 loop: CASSLAGGSAAYEQYF. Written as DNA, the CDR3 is TGTGCCAGCAGCTTGGCAGGCGGAAGCGCAGCCTACGAGCAGTACTTC.

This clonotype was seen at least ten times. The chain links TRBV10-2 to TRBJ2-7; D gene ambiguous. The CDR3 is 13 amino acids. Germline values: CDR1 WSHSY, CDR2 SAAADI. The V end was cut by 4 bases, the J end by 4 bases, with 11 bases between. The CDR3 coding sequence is TGCGCCAGCAGTGCGCAGACCTCGTACGAGCAGTACTTC. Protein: CASSAQTSYEQYF.

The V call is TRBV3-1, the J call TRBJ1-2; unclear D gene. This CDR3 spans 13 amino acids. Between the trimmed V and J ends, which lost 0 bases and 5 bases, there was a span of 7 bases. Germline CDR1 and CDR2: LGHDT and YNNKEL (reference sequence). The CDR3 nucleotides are TGTGCCAGCAGCCAAGACACAGAGTATGGCTACACCTTC. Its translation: CASSQDTEYGYTF.

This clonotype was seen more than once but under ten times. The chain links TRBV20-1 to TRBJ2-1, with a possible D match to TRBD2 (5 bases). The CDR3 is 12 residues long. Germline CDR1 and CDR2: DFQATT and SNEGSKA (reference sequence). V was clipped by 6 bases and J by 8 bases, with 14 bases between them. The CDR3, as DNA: TGCAGTGCAACGAGGGTCGGGGATGAGCAGTTCTTC. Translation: CSATRVGDEQFF.

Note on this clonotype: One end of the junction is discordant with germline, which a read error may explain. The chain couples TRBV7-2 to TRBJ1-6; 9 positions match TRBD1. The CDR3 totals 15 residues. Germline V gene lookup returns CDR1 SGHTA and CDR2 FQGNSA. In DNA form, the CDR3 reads TGTGCCAGCAGCTCGGGACAGGGTGATTTATCACCCCCCCACTTT. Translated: CASSSGQGDLSPPHF.

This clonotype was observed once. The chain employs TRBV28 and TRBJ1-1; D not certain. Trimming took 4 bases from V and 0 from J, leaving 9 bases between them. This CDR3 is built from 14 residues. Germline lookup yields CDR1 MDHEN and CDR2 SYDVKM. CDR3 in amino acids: CASSWEPMNTEAFF. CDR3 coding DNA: TGTGCCAGCAGTTGGGAGCCTATGAACACTGAAGCTTTCTTT.

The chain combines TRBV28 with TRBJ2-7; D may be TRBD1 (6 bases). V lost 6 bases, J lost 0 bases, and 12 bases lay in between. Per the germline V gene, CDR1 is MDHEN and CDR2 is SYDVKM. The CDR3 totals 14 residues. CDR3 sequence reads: CASRPQGPSYEQYF. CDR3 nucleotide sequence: TGTGCCAGCAGGCCTCAGGGGCCCTCCTACGAGCAGTACTTC.

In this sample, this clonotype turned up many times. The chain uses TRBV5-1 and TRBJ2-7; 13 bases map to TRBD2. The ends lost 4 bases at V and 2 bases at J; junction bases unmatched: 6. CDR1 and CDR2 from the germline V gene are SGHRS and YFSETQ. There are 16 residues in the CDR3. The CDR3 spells CASSPGLAGVAYEQYF. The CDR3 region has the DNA TGCGCCAGCAGCCCAGGACTAGCGGGAGTCGCCTACGAGCAGTACTTC.

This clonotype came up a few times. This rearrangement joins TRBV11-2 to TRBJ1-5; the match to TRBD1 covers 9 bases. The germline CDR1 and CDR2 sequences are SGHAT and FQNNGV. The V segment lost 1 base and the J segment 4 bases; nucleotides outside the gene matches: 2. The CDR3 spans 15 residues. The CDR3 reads CASSLGDRGNQPQHF. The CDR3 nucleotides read TGTGCCAGCAGCTTAGGAGACAGGGGGAATCAGCCCCAGCATTTT.

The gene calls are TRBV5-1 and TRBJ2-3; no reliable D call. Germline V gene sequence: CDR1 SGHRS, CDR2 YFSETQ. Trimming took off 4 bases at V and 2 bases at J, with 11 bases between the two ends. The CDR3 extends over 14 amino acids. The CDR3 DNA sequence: TGCGCCAGCAGCGCAGGACCACCCACAGATACGCAGTATTTT. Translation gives CASSAGPPTDTQYF.